Below are 6 T cell receptor beta chains sequenced from a single sample in a study of shared clonotypes between healthy human individuals. Sequenced by immunoSEQ multiplex PCR; TCRdb stores in-frame clones only, minus some. The sample shows about 990,000 clones, about four fifths of them seen only once. The sequenced sample was memory CD4+ T cells from PBMCs. Subset indicated: CD45RA-negative fraction. Every receptor here comes from a man aged 18 to 29 in good health. Some clones in this sample may be carry-over from other donors' samples.

J is TRBJ2-3 and V is TRBV7-3, with D perhaps TRBD2 (6 bases). CDR3 length: 15 residues. Germline V gives CDR1 SGHTA, CDR2 FQGTGA. V was cut by 1 base and J by 2 bases, with 10 bases left in between. CDR3 loop: CASSLNAGSTDTQYF. CDR3 nucleotide sequence: TGTGCCAGCAGCTTAAACGCGGGATCCACAGATACGCAGTATTTT. The variable domain in full, with the rest retrieved from reference TRBV7-3 and TRBJ2-3, is GAGVSQTPSNKVTEKGKYVELRCDPISGHTALYWYRQSLGQGPEFLIYFQGTGAADDSGLPNDRFFAVRPEGSVSTLKIQRTERGDSAVYLCASSLNAGSTDTQYFGPGTRLTVL.

The chain has TRBV5-1 and TRBJ2-7, with TRBD1 matching over 8 bases. CDR3 size: 15 residues. Germline CDR1 SGHRS, CDR2 YFSETQ. The junction had 12 bases not matched to a gene; V was cut back by 4 bases and J by 6 bases. CDR3 protein: CASSTRRTGTVEQYF. The CDR3 bases are TGCGCCAGCAGCACCAGGAGGACAGGGACGGTCGAGCAGTACTTC. Looking up the rest from reference TRBV5-1 and TRBJ2-7 gives the full variable domain: KAGVTQTPRYLIKTRGQQVTLSCSPISGHRSVSWYQQTPGQGLQFLFEYFSETQRNKGNFPGRFSGRQFSNSRSEMNVSTLELGDSALYLCASSTRRTGTVEQYFGPGTRLTVT.

J is TRBJ1-2 and V is TRBV11-2; D is possibly TRBD1 (5 bases). The CDR3 covers 14 residues. The germline V gene has CDR1 SGHAT and CDR2 FQNNGV. With 0 bases removed from V and 4 bases from J, the gap between germline ends came to 9 bases. Here the CDR3 DNA reads TGTGCCAGCAGCTTAGATCAGGGCATCTATGGCTACACCTTC. Translation gives CASSLDQGIYGYTF.

This sequence joins TRBV15 and TRBJ2-3; D may match TRBD1 or TRBD2 (6 bases each). Germline assignment: CDR1 LNHNV and CDR2 YYDKDF (reference sequence). The CDR3 has 16 amino acids. V lost 0 bases, J lost 4 bases, and 14 bases lay in between. The CDR3 DNA sequence: TGTGCCACCAGCAGAGATCCTGGGGGGCGGGCAGATACGCAGTATTTT. The encoded protein is CATSRDPGGRADTQYF.

This chain uses TRBV6-6 with TRBJ2-7; TRBD2 might be the D (6 bases). Germline V lookup: CDR1 MNHNY, CDR2 SVGAGI (reference sequence). V lost 0 bases, J lost 2 bases, and 11 bases lay in between. The CDR3 runs to 15 residues. CDR3 region: CASSYSGSGAYEQYF. Written as DNA, the CDR3 is TGTGCCAGCAGTTACTCGGGTAGCGGAGCCTACGAGCAGTACTTC.

The rearrangement links TRBV7-2 to TRBJ2-7; unclear D gene. Germline values: CDR1 SGHTA, CDR2 FQGNSA. The CDR3 contains 15 residues. Trimming took 1 base from V and 1 from J, leaving 11 bases between them. CDR3 sequence reads: CASSLGRYSSYEQYF. The DNA for the CDR3 is TGTGCCAGCAGCTTAGGTCGGTACTCATCCTACGAGCAGTACTTC.